This record looks at one T cell receptor (beta chain) sequence and its context. Germline CDR1 and CDR2: MNHEY and SVGAGI. CDR3 length equals 13 residues. After removal of 8 bases from V and 6 bases from J, the junction contained 9 bases not matched to a gene. Some clones are missing from TCRdb's copy, which holds only in-frame ones; the method was immunoSEQ multiplex PCR. The sample carries about 57,000 clones, 75% to 95% recorded once. This entry comes from a study of T cell changes during pregnancy in multiple sclerosis. The sample in question was peripheral blood, obtained after pregnancy. The sequence was obtained from a female donor in good health, enrolled as a control in a pregnancy study. The rearrangement uses TRBV6-5 and TRBJ1-2; 7 bases align to TRBD1. The CDR3 is CASWQGGPHGYTF. The DNA of the CDR3 is TGTGCCAGCTGGCAGGGGGGCCCTCATGGCTACACCTTC.